The 20 T cell receptor beta chains given below trace back to one sample, sequenced in a study of molecular identifiers for immune sequencing clone quantification. One entry per CDR3 protein results from TCRdb running MiXCR on the PCR reads. Among roughly 320,000 distinct CDR3 sequences listed, roughly a quarter were seen once. Sequencing was done on a sample of naive CD8+ T cells from blood, with Jurkat cell RNA spiked in. Described subset: FACS-sorted CD8+CD4-CCR7+CD45RA+ naive T cells. The receptors were sampled from a human donor in good health. Some libraries in this study had Jurkat cell RNA spiked in.

Many counts were recorded for this clonotype. The chain recombines TRBV15 with TRBJ2-4; 7 bases fit TRBD1. V trimming: 5 bases; J trimming: 6 bases; junction bases outside the gene matches: 10. CDR1 LNHNV and CDR2 YYDKDF come from the germline V gene (reference sequence). The CDR3 contains 15 residues. CDR3 in DNA: TGTGCCACCAGCCTAGCCCTGGGACAGCTAAACATTCAGTACTTC. Its protein is CATSLALGQLNIQYF. Looking up the rest from reference TRBV15 and TRBJ2-4 gives the full variable domain: DAMVIQNPRYQVTQFGKPVTLSCSQTLNHNVMYWYQQKSSQAPKLLFHYYDKDFNNEADTPDNFQSRRPNTSFCFLDIRSPGLGDTAMYLCATSLALGQLNIQYFGAGTRLSVL.

In the case of this clonotype: This may come from a read error, since a much larger clone is one base off. The rearrangement joins TRBV7-9 to TRBJ2-7; 9 bases match TRBD1. Looked up from germline, CDR1 is SEHNR and CDR2 is FQNEAQ (reference sequence). The CDR3 is made up of 17 amino acids. CDR3 loop: CTSSLAVGQGSTYEQYF. The CDR3 coding sequence is TGTACCAGCAGCTTAGCAGTTGGACAGGGGTCCACCTACGAGCAGTACTTC.

In regard to this clonotype: A junction boundary mismatches the germline segment, possibly from a read error. This chain links TRBV7-9 with TRBJ2-1, with 8 bases aligning to TRBD2. The CDR3 spans 17 residues. Per the germline V gene, CDR1 is SEHNR and CDR2 is FQNEAQ (reference sequence). The CDR3 loop is CASSSSPSGSSYNAQFF. As DNA, the CDR3 is TGTGCCAGCAGCTCGTCGCCTAGCGGGTCCTCCTACAATGCGCAGTTCTTC.

In DNA form, the CDR3 reads TGTGCCAGCAGCTTAGACAGGGGTCAGTACGAGCAGTACTTC. Translated, it gives CASSLDRGQYEQYF. The chain links TRBV7-9 to TRBJ2-7, with 7 bases identical to TRBD1. CDR3 length equals 14 residues. V gave up 1 base and J gave up 4 bases; unmatched junction bases: 4. From germline, CDR1 is SEHNR and CDR2 FQNEAQ (reference sequence).

As to this clonotype: The junction does not match germline at one end; this may be a read error. This chain uses TRBV7-9 with TRBJ2-7, with TRBD2 matching 9 bases. Germline V CDR1 and CDR2: SEHNR, FQNEAQ (reference sequence). The CDR3 is made up of 13 amino acids. The CDR3 coding sequence is TGTGACAGCAGCTTCGGGACTAGCCTCGAGCAGTACTTC. Protein product: CDSSFGTSLEQYF.

In this sample, this clonotype turned up many times. The rearrangement uses TRBV28 and TRBJ1-1, with 7 nucleotides matching TRBD1. This CDR3 has 14 residues. V lost 3 bases and J lost 1; bases outside the gene matches: 2. Germline V gene lookup returns CDR1 MDHEN and CDR2 SYDVKM. The CDR3 sequence is CASSFRGANTEAFF. The CDR3 DNA is TGTGCCAGCAGTTTCAGGGGGGCGAACACTGAAGCTTTCTTT.

The sample holds a few counts of this clonotype. The conserved final phenylalanine or tryptophan is absent from the CDR3, which likely points to a read error. V usage is TRBV15 and J usage is TRBJ1-5, with TRBD1 as a possible D gene (5 bases). V lost 2 bases and J lost 4, with 21 bases in between. Per the germline V gene, CDR1 is LNHNV and CDR2 is YYDKDF (reference sequence). The CDR3 is made up of 18 amino acids. The CDR3 sequence is CATSRTHRRGVGNQPQHL. The DNA for the CDR3 is TGTGCCACCAGCAGAACCCACCGACGAGGGGTTGGAAATCAGCCCCAGCATCTT.

The table lists this clonotype with many counts. This rearrangement joins TRBV27 to TRBJ2-7, with D possibly being TRBD1 (5 bases). There are 14 residues in the CDR3. V gave up 6 bases and J gave up 7 bases, with 19 bases separating them. Germline V gene data show CDR1 as MNHEY and CDR2 as SMNVEV (reference sequence). The CDR3 coding sequence is TGTGCCAGCAGCCCAAGCCCCGACAGTCTTGAGCAGTACTTC. Residues: CASSPSPDSLEQYF.

This clonotype was observed a handful of times. The chain is built from TRBV6-6 and TRBJ2-3; unclear D gene. CDR1 and CDR2 (germline): MNHNY, SVGAGI (reference sequence). V was pared by 6 bases and J by 2 bases, with 6 bases between. The CDR3 length is 12 residues. In DNA, the CDR3 is TGTGCCAGCAGCCGTTTCACAGATACGCAGTATTTT. Protein product: CASSRFTDTQYF.

This clonotype was found many times. The V and J genes are TRBV7-6 and TRBJ2-2; D gene uncertain. This CDR3 has 15 amino acids. The germline CDR1 and CDR2 sequences are SGHVS and FNYEAQ. Trimming took 6 bases from V and 2 from J, leaving 13 bases between them. CDR3 in amino acids: CASRPPNLNTGELFF. The CDR3 DNA reads TGTGCCAGCAGACCCCCGAATCTAAACACCGGGGAGCTGTTTTTT.

This sequence joins TRBV7-9 and TRBJ2-3, with a weak D call TRBD1 (6 bases). The last part of the DNA fits TRBJ1-5 better; the J call may be wrong. Germline V gives CDR1 SEHNR, CDR2 FQNEAQ (reference sequence). The CDR3 totals 16 residues. This chain's CDR3 is CATVGDTARSTDTQHF. The CDR3, as DNA: TGTGCCACTGTTGGGGACACAGCACGGAGCACAGATACGCAGCATTTT.

This clonotype has a handful of counts. The V and J genes are TRBV13 and TRBJ1-1; tentative D call: TRBD1 (5 bases). The CDR3 contains 15 residues. The germline V and J ends were trimmed by 1 base and 3 bases, with 12 bases remaining between them. The germline gives CDR1 PRHDT, CDR2 FYEKMQ (reference sequence). CDR3: CASSLDEGRDTEAFF. For the CDR3, the DNA is TGTGCCAGCAGCTTAGATGAGGGGCGGGACACTGAAGCTTTCTTT.

The chain links TRBV7-2 to TRBJ2-5; no firm D call. The CDR3 totals 13 residues. Germline V gives CDR1 SGHTA, CDR2 FQGNSA. Trimming removed 5 bases from V and 4 bases from J, with 11 bases in between. For the CDR3, the DNA is TGTGCCAGCAGCCCGACTTTAGGAGAGACCCAGTACTTC. This encodes CASSPTLGETQYF.

Remarks on this clonotype: The junction differs from germline at one of its ends, possibly a read error. The V call is TRBV13, the J call TRBJ2-3, with TRBD2 matching 11 bases. CDR1 is PRHDT and CDR2 is FYEKMQ in the germline V gene (reference sequence). The CDR3 extends over 12 amino acids. DNA of the CDR3: TGTGCCAGCAGCGGGATAGCGGGAGGGTGTCGTTTT. Amino acid sequence: CASSGIAGGCRF.

This chain uses TRBV10-2 with TRBJ1-1, with 11 bases matching TRBD1. Germline assignment: CDR1 WSHSY and CDR2 SAAADI. Trimming took 6 bases from V and 4 from J; bases not matched to a gene: 4. This CDR3 has 14 amino acids. Here the CDR3 DNA reads TGCGCCAGCAGGGACGGGACAGGGGGCACTGAAGCTTTCTTT. Its protein product is CASRDGTGGTEAFF.

This clonotype was seen at least ten times. The chain couples TRBV7-9 to TRBJ2-2; D uncertain. CDR1 and CDR2 (germline): SEHNR, FQNEAQ (reference sequence). This CDR3 has 11 residues. Deletions cut 3 bases from V and 6 bases from J, with 2 bases between. CDR3 region: CASSFPGELFF. The CDR3 nucleotides read TGTGCCAGCAGCTTCCCCGGGGAGCTGTTTTTT.

Of note for this clonotype: This clone may be a read error of a much larger clone one base away. Here the CDR3 reads CASSQGQGASYERYF. In DNA, the CDR3 is TGCGCCAGCAGCCAAGGACAGGGGGCTAGCTACGAGCGGTACTTC. V usage is TRBV4-3 and J usage is TRBJ2-7, with TRBD1 matching 10 bases. The CDR3 runs 15 residues. CDR1 LGHNA and CDR2 YSLEER come from the germline V gene.

This clonotype was counted at least ten times. The rearrangement joins TRBV30 to TRBJ2-3; D possibly uses TRBD1 or TRBD2 (5 bases each). Germline V gives CDR1 GTSNPN, CDR2 SVGIG (reference sequence). Deletions cut 7 bases from V and 4 bases from J, with 15 bases between. This CDR3 has 13 residues. DNA of the CDR3: TGTGCCTACGTCGACAGCGGACCAGATACGCAGTATTTT. It codes for CAYVDSGPDTQYF.

In its sample, this clonotype was seen a few times. J is TRBJ2-7 and V is TRBV7-2, with 12 bases lining up with TRBD1. CDR3 size: 15 residues. CDR1 and CDR2 (germline): SGHTA, FQGNSA. Unmatched junction bases numbered 7, after V lost 0 bases and J lost 10 bases. The CDR3 reads CASSLAPGQGAFQYF. The CDR3 DNA follows: TGTGCCAGCAGCTTAGCGCCGGGACAGGGGGCATTCCAGTACTTC.

V gene TRBV28 combines with J gene TRBJ2-3, with TRBD1 as a possible D gene (5 bases). The CDR3 has 15 residues. V lost 8 bases and J lost 2, with 17 bases in between. CDR1 and CDR2 from the germline V gene are MDHEN and SYDVKM. The CDR3 DNA follows: TGTGCCAGCCAATTCGTGCGGACAAACACAGATACGCAGTATTTT. Its protein is CASQFVRTNTDTQYF.